These 21 T cell receptor beta chains share one sample of origin, sequenced in a study of T cells in Graves' hyperthyroidism and ophthalmopathy. The investigators amplified TCR beta CDR3 regions from RNA transcripts. A first-round RT-PCR of the TCR CDR3 used the HTBI primer set. A single record per CDR3 protein comes from TCRdb applying MiXCR to the multiplex PCR reads. Of approximately 480,000 distinct CDR3 sequences in the sample, less than 25% were seen once. Sequenced: blood. The receptors stem from a man aged 18 to 30 with Graves' hyperthyroidism.

This clonotype was seen ten or more times. The chain links TRBV6-1 to TRBJ2-2; either TRBD1 or TRBD2 may supply D (7 bases each). Trimming removed 6 bases from V and 4 bases from J, with 15 bases in between. The germline V gene has CDR1 MNHNS and CDR2 SASEGT. This CDR3 is 15 amino acids long. CDR3 in amino acids: CASRGTGEGTGELFF. The CDR3 DNA reads TGTGCCAGCAGGGGCACAGGGGAGGGCACCGGGGAGCTGTTTTTT.

This clonotype was counted ten times or more. The chain employs TRBV11-1 and TRBJ1-5; 9 positions agree with TRBD1. CDR3 length: 16 amino acids. J lost 3 bases, V lost 3 bases, and 6 bases had no gene match. The germline CDR1 and CDR2 sequences are SGHAT and FQDESV (reference sequence). The CDR3 loop reads CASSFTGQGPNQPQHF. In DNA, the CDR3 is TGTGCCAGCAGCTTTACCGGACAGGGGCCCAATCAGCCCCAGCATTTT. Supplemented by reference TRBV11-1 and TRBJ1-5, the full variable domain reads EAEVAQSPRYKITEKSQAVAFWCDPISGHATLYWYRQILGQGPELLVQFQDESVVDDSQLPKDRFSAERLKGVDSTLKIQPAELGDSAMYLCASSFTGQGPNQPQHFGDGTRLSIL.

In its sample, this clonotype was seen once. An end of the junction does not agree with germline; a read error may underlie this. V is TRBV12-3 or TRBV12-4 and J is TRBJ1-5; possibly TRBD1 for D (5 bases). CDR3 length equals 13 residues. The CDR3 DNA follows: TGTGCCGGCAGTTTAAGTGGGGGAGTGGCCCAGCATTTT. Translation: CAGSLSGGVAQHF.

Concerning this clonotype itself: A junction boundary mismatches the germline segment, possibly from a read error. The chain uses TRBV7-9 and TRBJ2-5; D gene unclear. This CDR3 comprises 13 residues. CDR1 and CDR2 (germline): SEHNR, FQNEAQ (reference sequence). The CDR3 spells CAGSLVREETQYF. The CDR3 DNA is TGTGCCGGCAGCTTAGTTAGGGAAGAGACCCAGTACTTC.

This clonotype was counted ten times or more. The chain couples TRBV12-3 or TRBV12-4 to TRBJ2-7; 9 nucleotides align to TRBD2. Trimming at V came to 6 bases and at J to 5 bases, leaving 8 bases not matched to a gene. This CDR3 contains 14 residues. The CDR3 nucleotides are TGTGCCAGCAGCCCTGGGACTAGCATCGACGAGCAGTACTTC. This gives the protein CASSPGTSIDEQYF.

This clonotype has ten or more counts. The rearrangement links TRBV28 to TRBJ2-7, with a tentative D call TRBD2 (6 bases). Germline values: CDR1 MDHEN, CDR2 SYDVKM. The V and J ends lost 3 bases and 0 bases respectively, with 18 bases between them. This CDR3 is 17 amino acids long. Written as DNA, the CDR3 is TGTGCCAGCAGTTTTTCGTGGGGACTTACCTTCTCCTACGAGCAGTACTTC. Translation: CASSFSWGLTFSYEQYF.

This clonotype was counted many times. The chain joins TRBV7-2 to TRBJ1-5; maybe TRBD1 (5 bases). The CDR3 extends over 14 amino acids. With 4 bases removed from V and 6 bases from J, the gap between germline ends came to 13 bases. CDR1 SGHTA and CDR2 FQGNSA come from the germline V gene. CDR3 in amino acids: CASSYQGLGQPQHF. The CDR3 nucleotides read TGTGCCAGCAGCTATCAGGGATTAGGTCAGCCCCAGCATTTT.

In its sample, this clonotype was seen many times. The J gene is TRBJ2-5, the V gene TRBV12-3 or TRBV12-4, with D maybe TRBD2 (5 bases). The CDR3 has 15 amino acids. The germline V and J ends were trimmed by 1 base and 5 bases, with 14 bases remaining between them. The DNA for the CDR3 is TGTGCCAGCAGTTTAGGGGGTTTGGGCGGGGAGACCCAGTACTTC. Protein sequence: CASSLGGLGGETQYF.

This clonotype has at least ten counts. The J gene is TRBJ1-1, the V gene TRBV12-3 or TRBV12-4; D may be TRBD1 (6 bases). V lost 1 base, J lost 4 bases, and 10 bases lay in between. The CDR3 is made up of 14 amino acids. The CDR3 here is CASSLGGGPTEAFF. The DNA of the CDR3 is TGTGCCAGCAGTTTAGGCGGGGGCCCCACTGAAGCTTTCTTT.

This clonotype was detected many times. This rearrangement joins TRBV19 to TRBJ2-5; 8 bases are shared with TRBD1. The V gene end was trimmed by 3 bases and the J gene end by 2 bases; junction bases not matched to a gene: 5. The CDR3 extends over 15 amino acids. CDR1 is LNHDA and CDR2 is SQIVND in the germline V gene (reference sequence). The CDR3 spells CASSIWTGLQETQYF. In DNA form, the CDR3 reads TGTGCCAGTAGTATCTGGACAGGGCTACAAGAGACCCAGTACTTC.

The chain joins TRBV5-1 to TRBJ2-7; D unresolved. Germline V gives CDR1 SGHRS, CDR2 YFSETQ. The CDR3 consists of 13 residues. V was trimmed by 5 bases and J by 1 base, leaving 10 bases between them. The CDR3 region has the DNA TGCGCCAGCAGTGACGGCCTTTCCTACGAGCAGTACTTC. This encodes CASSDGLSYEQYF.

The table lists this clonotype with a few counts. The chain uses TRBV6-1 and TRBJ1-1; no clear D. With 6 bases removed from V and 1 base from J, the gap between germline ends came to 9 bases. The germline gives CDR1 MNHNS, CDR2 SASEGT. This CDR3 has 13 amino acids. The CDR3 nucleotides read TGTGCCAGCAGGAGGGTTGGGAACACTGAAGCTTTCTTT. Protein product: CASRRVGNTEAFF.

This clonotype showed up many times. V and J are TRBV12-3 or TRBV12-4 and TRBJ1-1, with 7 bases that match TRBD1. V lost 6 bases to trimming and J lost 4 bases; unmatched junction nucleotides: 14. The CDR3 totals 16 residues. CDR3 amino acids: CASSPNTGVVGTEAFF. For the CDR3, the DNA is TGTGCCAGCAGCCCTAACACAGGGGTCGTCGGCACTGAAGCTTTCTTT.

The chain links TRBV5-6 to TRBJ1-1; D ambiguous. CDR1 is SGHDT, CDR2 YYEEEE, per germline. The CDR3 is 14 residues long. Trimming shortened V by 4 bases and J by 1 base, and 11 bases separated the two germline ends. The chain's CDR3 is CASSGGLWNTEAFF. In DNA form, the CDR3 reads TGTGCCAGCAGCGGCGGCCTGTGGAACACTGAAGCTTTCTTT.

In the case of this clonotype: Likely a read error: the CDR3 ends without its conserved phenylalanine or tryptophan. The rearrangement uses TRBV28 and TRBJ1-1; a possible D gene is TRBD1 (6 bases). Trimming took 6 bases from V and 9 from J, leaving 20 bases between them. Germline values: CDR1 MDHEN, CDR2 SYDVKM. This CDR3 has 14 amino acids. CDR3 amino acids: CASSNNGQPPQAFL. The CDR3 nucleotides read TGTGCCAGCAGCAACAACGGACAGCCGCCCCAAGCTTTCCTT.

This clonotype was counted at least ten times. The chain couples TRBV7-8 to TRBJ2-7; 9 bases are shared with TRBD1. Germline V gives CDR1 SGHVS, CDR2 FQNEAQ. The CDR3 sequence is 16 residues long. The V and J ends lost 5 bases and 3 bases, in that order; junction bases with no gene match: 11. In nucleotides, the CDR3 is TGTGCCAGCAGCCGCAGCCGGACAGGGGCAAACTACGAGCAGTACTTC. Protein sequence: CASSRSRTGANYEQYF.

The table lists this clonotype with many counts. Here the CDR3 DNA reads TGTGCCTGGAGCCTCCGGACAGGGCAGGGCATTCAGTACTTC. Translating it yields CAWSLRTGQGIQYF. The chain is built from TRBV30 and TRBJ2-4; 8 nucleotides align to TRBD1. J gave up 9 bases and V 3 bases, and 10 bases lay outside the gene matches. This CDR3 is 14 amino acids long. Germline loops: CDR1 GTSNPN, CDR2 SVGIG (reference sequence).

This clonotype has a count of ten or more. The CDR3 DNA follows: TGTGCCAGCAGTTCCTTCACACCGGGAAACAGCAATCAGCCCCAGCATTTT. It encodes CASSSFTPGNSNQPQHF. This chain links TRBV12-3 or TRBV12-4 with TRBJ1-5, with no clear D. V was clipped by 4 bases and J by 1 base, with 17 bases between them. The CDR3 has 17 residues.

This clonotype showed up many times. The J gene is TRBJ1-2, the V gene TRBV12-3 or TRBV12-4, with no clear D. The CDR3 is made up of 14 amino acids. Trimming left V 0 bases short and J 6 bases short, with 11 bases between. This CDR3 is CASSLAPESDGYTF. Here the CDR3 DNA reads TGTGCCAGCAGTTTAGCTCCGGAGTCGGATGGCTACACCTTC.

This clonotype was detected many times. V gene TRBV6-5 combines with J gene TRBJ1-3, with TRBD1 identical over 7 bases. From germline, CDR1 is MNHEY and CDR2 SVGAGI. The CDR3 has 17 residues. Trimming took 0 bases from V and 1 from J; bases not matched to a gene: 6. CDR3 sequence reads: CASSYSSDRASGNTIYF. The CDR3 DNA reads as TGTGCCAGCAGTTACTCGAGTGACAGGGCGTCTGGAAACACCATATATTTT.

This clonotype showed up many times. This rearrangement joins TRBV24-1 to TRBJ2-7; D is unresolved. The germline V gene has CDR1 KGHDR and CDR2 SFDVKD. Trimming shortened V by 7 bases and J by 6 bases, and 15 bases separated the two germline ends. The CDR3 is 13 amino acids. The DNA for the CDR3 is TGTGCCACCAGCGAGACCCCTCTGGGCGAGCAGTACTTC. It is translated as CATSETPLGEQYF.